This T cell receptor (beta chain) was identified during a study of blood T cell repertoires in COVID-19. Study overall: Sites across the United States, Italy and Spain contributed samples from acute and convalescent COVID-19.

Only in-frame clones appear in the TCRdb table, and some are missing; sequencing was by immunoSEQ multiplex PCR. Of 350,000 to 550,000 clones in the sample, 75% to 90% are singletons; the top ten hold 1% to 1.3%. The clonotype comes from a man aged 25-45 years who had recovered from COVID-19. Specimen: PBMCs or T cells enriched from blood (not recorded which).

The CDR3 sequence is CASSRGQAAPGNTIYF. For the CDR3, the DNA is TGTGCCAGCAGTAGGGGACAGGCCGCTCCTGGAAACACCATATATTTT. The V gene is TRBV6-6, the J gene TRBJ1-3; 8 nucleotides align to TRBD1. The CDR3 covers 16 residues. CDR1 is MNHNY, CDR2 SVGAGI, per germline (reference sequence). J was trimmed by 2 bases and V by 5 bases; bases with no gene match: 8.